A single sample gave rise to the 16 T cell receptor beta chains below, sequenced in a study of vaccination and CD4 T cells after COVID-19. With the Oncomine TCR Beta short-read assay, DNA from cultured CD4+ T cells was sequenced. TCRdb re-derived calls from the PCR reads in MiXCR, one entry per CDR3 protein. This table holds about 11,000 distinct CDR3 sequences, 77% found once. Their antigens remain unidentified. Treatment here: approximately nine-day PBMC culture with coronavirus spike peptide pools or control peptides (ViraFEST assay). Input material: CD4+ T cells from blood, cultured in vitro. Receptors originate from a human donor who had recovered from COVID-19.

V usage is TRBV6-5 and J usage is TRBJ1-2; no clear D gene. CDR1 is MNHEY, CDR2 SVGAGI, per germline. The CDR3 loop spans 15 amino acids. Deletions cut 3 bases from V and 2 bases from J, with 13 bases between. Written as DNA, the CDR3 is TGTGCCAGCAGTTATCGCCGGGCCGTGAACTATGGCTACACCTTC. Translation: CASSYRRAVNYGYTF.

The CDR3 is CASSEAFSGSWETQYF. The CDR3 DNA reads TGTGCCAGCAGTGAAGCTTTCAGCGGGAGTTGGGAGACCCAGTACTTC. The chain links TRBV6-1 to TRBJ2-5, with 8 bases identical to TRBD2. This CDR3 region has 16 residues. The trim removed 0 bases at V and 5 bases at J, leaving 8 bases unmatched. Germline-derived CDR1 and CDR2 are MNHNS and SASEGT.

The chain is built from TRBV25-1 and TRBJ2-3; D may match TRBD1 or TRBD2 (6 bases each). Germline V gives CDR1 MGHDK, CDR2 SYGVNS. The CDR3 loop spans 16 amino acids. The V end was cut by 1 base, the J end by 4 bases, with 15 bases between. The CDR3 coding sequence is TGTGCCAGCAGTGAATGGGGGGCATCCAGGGCAGATACGCAGTATTTT. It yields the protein CASSEWGASRADTQYF.

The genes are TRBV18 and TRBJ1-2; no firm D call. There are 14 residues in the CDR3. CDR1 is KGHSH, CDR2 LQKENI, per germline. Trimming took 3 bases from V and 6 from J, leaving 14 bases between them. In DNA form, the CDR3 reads TGTGCCAGCTCACCGCTAAGCCTTGAGGATGGCTACACCTTC. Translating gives CASSPLSLEDGYTF.

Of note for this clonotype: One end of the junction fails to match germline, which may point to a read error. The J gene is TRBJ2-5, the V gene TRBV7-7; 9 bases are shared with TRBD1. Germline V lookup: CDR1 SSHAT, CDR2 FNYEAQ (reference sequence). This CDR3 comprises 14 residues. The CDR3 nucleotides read TGTGCTAGCAGTCCCTCGGGACAGGGAGAGACCCAGTACTTC. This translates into CASSPSGQGETQYF.

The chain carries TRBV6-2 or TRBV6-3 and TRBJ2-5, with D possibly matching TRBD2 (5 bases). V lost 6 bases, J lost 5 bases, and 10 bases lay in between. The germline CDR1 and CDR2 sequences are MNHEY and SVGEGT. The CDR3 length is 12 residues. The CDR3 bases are TGTGCCAGCAGAGGGAGTGCCGAGACCCAGTACTTC. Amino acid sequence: CASRGSAETQYF.

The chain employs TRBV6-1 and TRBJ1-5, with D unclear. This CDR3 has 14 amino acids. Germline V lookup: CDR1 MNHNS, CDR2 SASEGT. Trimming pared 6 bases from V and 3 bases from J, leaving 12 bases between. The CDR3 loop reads CASRLYRPNQPQHF. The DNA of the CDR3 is TGTGCCAGCAGATTATACAGACCCAATCAGCCCCAGCATTTT.

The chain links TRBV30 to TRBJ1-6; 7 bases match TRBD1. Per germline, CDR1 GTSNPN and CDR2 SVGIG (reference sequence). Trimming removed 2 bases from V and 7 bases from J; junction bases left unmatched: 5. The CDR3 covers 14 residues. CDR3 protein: CAWSIGTVNSPLHF. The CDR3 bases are TGTGCCTGGAGTATCGGGACAGTCAATTCACCCCTCCACTTT. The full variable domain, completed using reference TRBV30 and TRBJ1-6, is SQTIHQWPATLVQPVGSPLSLECTVEGTSNPNLYWYRQAAGRGLQLLFYSVGIGQISSEVPQNLSASRPQDRQFILSSKKLLLSDSGFYLCAWSIGTVNSPLHFGNGTRLTVT.

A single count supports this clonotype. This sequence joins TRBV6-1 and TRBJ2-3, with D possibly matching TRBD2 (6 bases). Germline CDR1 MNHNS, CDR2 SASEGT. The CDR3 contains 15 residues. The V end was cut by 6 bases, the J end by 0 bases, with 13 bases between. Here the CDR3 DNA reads TGTGCCAGCAGACGACCGGGACTTAGCACAGATACGCAGTATTTT. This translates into CASRRPGLSTDTQYF.

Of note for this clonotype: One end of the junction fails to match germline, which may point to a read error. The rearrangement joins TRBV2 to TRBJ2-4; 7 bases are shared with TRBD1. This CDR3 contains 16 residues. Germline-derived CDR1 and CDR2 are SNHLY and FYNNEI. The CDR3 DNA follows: TGTGCCAGCAGAGAAGCCACAGGGGCAGCCAAAAACATTCAGTACTTC. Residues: CASREATGAAKNIQYF.

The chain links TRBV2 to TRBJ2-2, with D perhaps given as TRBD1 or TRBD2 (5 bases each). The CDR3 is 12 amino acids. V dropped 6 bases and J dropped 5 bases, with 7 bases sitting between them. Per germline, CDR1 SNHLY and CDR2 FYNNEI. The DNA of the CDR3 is TGTGCCAGCAGGGGGGTGACCGGGGAGCTGTTTTTT. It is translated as CASRGVTGELFF. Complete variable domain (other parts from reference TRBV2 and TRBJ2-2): EPEVTQTPSHQVTQMGQEVILRCVPISNHLYFYWYRQILGQKVEFLVSFYNNEISEKSEIFDDQFSVERPDGSNFTLKIRSTKLEDSAMYFCASRGVTGELFFGEGSRLTVL.

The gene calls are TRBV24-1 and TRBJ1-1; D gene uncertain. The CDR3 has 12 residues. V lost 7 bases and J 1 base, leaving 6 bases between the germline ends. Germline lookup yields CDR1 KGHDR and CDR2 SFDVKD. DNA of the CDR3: TGTGCCACCAGAGGTCCGAACACTGAAGCTTTCTTT. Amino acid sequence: CATRGPNTEAFF.

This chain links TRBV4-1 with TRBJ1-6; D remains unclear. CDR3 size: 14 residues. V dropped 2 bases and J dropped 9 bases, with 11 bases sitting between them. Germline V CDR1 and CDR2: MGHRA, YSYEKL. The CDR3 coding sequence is TGCGCCAGCAGCCAACTCATGGAAGGTTCACCCCTCCACTTT. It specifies CASSQLMEGSPLHF.

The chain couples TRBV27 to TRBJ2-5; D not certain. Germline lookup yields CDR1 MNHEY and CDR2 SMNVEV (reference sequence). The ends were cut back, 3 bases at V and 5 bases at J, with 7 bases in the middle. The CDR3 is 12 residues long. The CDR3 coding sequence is TGTGCCAGCAGTTTTTTCGGTGAGACCCAGTACTTC. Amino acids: CASSFFGETQYF.

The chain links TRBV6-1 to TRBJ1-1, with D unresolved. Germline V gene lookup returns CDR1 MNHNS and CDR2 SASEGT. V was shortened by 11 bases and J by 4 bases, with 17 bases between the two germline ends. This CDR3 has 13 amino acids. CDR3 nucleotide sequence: TGTGCCGCGCGACGCCCGGACTTCACTGAAGCTTTCTTT. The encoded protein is CAARRPDFTEAFF.

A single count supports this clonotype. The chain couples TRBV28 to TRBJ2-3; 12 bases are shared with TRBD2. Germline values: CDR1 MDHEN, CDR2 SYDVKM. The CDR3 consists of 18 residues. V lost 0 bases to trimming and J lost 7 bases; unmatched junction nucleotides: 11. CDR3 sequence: CASSLWGASGRARNTQYF. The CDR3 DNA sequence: TGTGCCAGCAGTTTATGGGGGGCTAGCGGGAGGGCCCGAAATACGCAGTATTTT.